This T cell receptor (beta chain) was identified in a study of beta chain features in type 1 diabetes. Notes on the study in general: Among all four CD4+ subsets, Type 1 diabetes patients had TCRB CDR3s that were moderately but significantly shorter.

Every isolated RNA sample was fully reverse transcribed, so sequencing captured expressed TCRB transcripts. TCRdb's table, derived via immunoSEQ multiplex PCR, lists solely in-frame clones and lacks some. The sample contains 130,000 or so clones, 17% of which appear only once. V was clipped by 4 bases and J by 2 bases, with 13 bases between them. This CDR3 has 15 amino acids. Per the germline V gene, CDR1 is KGHSH and CDR2 is LQKENI. This clone has more than one count but fewer than ten. The antigen remains undetermined. The sequenced material came from central memory CD4+ T cells from blood. This sequence originates from a young man with type 1 diabetes. The chain has TRBV18 and TRBJ2-3, with D possibly matching TRBD2 (6 bases). CDR3 DNA: TGTGCCAGCTCACTCGGGGAGGAACTCACAGATACGCAGTATTTT. Protein product: CASSLGEELTDTQYF.